The entry below describes one T cell receptor beta chain. The junction had 9 bases not matched to a gene; V was cut back by 4 bases and J by 3 bases. The CDR3 is 16 amino acids. Germline lookup yields CDR1 SGDLS and CDR2 YYNGEE. The data originate from a study of blood T cell repertoires in COVID-19. In the study overall: Both acute and convalescent COVID-19 samples were obtained from the United States, Italy and Spain. T cells, B-cell-depleted T cells, or PBMCs supplied cDNA or gDNA.

Authors' processing steps: Using reference gene primer amplification, nucleated cell counts were estimated. Sequencing was performed with immunoSEQ multiplex PCR; in TCRdb, only in-frame clones are kept and a portion is missing. V and J calls and clone size are those listed in that table; D and trimming were worked out from the DNA. This sample has about 230,000 clones, with roughly 80% found just once. Material: peripheral blood. This receptor was taken from a man over 45 with active or convalescent COVID-19. This chain uses TRBV9 with TRBJ2-3; 9 bases fit TRBD2. The chain's CDR3 is CASSTTAGGLTDTQYF. CDR3 DNA: TGTGCCAGCAGCACAACAGCGGGGGGTTTAACAGATACGCAGTATTTT.